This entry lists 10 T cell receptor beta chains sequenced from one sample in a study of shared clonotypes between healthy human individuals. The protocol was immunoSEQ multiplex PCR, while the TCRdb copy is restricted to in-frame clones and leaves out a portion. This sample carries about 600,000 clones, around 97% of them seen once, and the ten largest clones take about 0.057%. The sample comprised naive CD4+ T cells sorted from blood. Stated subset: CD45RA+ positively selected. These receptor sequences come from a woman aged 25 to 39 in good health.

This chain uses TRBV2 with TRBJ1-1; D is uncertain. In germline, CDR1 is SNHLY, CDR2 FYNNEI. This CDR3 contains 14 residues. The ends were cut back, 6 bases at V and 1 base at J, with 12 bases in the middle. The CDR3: CASRFTIRNTEAFF. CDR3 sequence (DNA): TGTGCCAGCAGATTCACCATCCGGAACACTGAAGCTTTCTTT.

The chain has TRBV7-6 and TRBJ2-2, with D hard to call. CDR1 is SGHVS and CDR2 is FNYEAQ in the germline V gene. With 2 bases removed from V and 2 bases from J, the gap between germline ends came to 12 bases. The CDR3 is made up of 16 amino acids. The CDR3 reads CASSLRNLQNTGELFF. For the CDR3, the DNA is TGTGCCAGCAGCTTAAGGAATTTACAAAACACCGGGGAGCTGTTTTTT.

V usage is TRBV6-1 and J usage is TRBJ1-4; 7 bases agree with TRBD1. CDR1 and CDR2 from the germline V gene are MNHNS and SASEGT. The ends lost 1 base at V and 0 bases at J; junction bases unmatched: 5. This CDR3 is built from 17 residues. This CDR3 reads CASSEGGTASTNEKLFF. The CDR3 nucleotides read TGTGCCAGCAGTGAAGGGGGGACAGCGTCAACTAATGAAAAACTGTTTTTT.

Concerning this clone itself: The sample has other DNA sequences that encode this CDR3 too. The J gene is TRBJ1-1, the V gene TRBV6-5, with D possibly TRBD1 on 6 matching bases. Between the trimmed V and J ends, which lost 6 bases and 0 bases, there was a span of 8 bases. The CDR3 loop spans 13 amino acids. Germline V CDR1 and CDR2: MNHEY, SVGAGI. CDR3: CASRTGLNTEAFF. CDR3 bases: TGTGCCAGCAGAACAGGGCTGAACACTGAAGCTTTCTTT.

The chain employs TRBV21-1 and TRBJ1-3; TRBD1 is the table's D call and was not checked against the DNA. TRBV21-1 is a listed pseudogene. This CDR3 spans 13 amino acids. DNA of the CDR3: TGTGCCAGCAGGAATACAGGGAGAAACACCATATATTTT. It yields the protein CASRNTGRNTIYF.

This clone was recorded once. The chain's CDR3 is CASRPSGIYEQYF. The CDR3 coding sequence is TGTGCCAGTAGGCCTAGCGGGATCTACGAGCAGTACTTC. V usage is TRBV19 and J usage is TRBJ2-7; 9 nucleotides match TRBD2. This CDR3 has 13 residues. V lost 6 bases to trimming and J lost 3 bases; unmatched junction nucleotides: 3. Germline CDR1 LNHDA, CDR2 SQIVND (reference sequence). The full variable domain, rest sourced from reference TRBV19 and TRBJ2-7, is DGGITQSPKYLFRKEGQNVTLSCEQNLNHDAMYWYRQDPGQGLRLIYYSQIVNDFQKGDIAEGYSVSREKKESFPLTVTSAQKNPTAFYLCASRPSGIYEQYFGPGTRLTVT.

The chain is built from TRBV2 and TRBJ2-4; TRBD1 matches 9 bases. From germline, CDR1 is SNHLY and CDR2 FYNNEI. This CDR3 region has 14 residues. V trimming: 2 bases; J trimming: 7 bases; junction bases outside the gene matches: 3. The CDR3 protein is CASSERQGGNIQYF. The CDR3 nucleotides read TGTGCCAGCAGTGAAAGACAGGGGGGGAACATTCAGTACTTC.

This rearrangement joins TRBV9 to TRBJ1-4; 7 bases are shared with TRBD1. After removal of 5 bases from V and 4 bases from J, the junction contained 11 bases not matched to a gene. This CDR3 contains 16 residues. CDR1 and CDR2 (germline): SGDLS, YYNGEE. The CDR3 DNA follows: TGTGCCAGCAGTGAGGGGGGACAGCCGATTAATGAAAAACTGTTTTTT. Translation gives CASSEGGQPINEKLFF.

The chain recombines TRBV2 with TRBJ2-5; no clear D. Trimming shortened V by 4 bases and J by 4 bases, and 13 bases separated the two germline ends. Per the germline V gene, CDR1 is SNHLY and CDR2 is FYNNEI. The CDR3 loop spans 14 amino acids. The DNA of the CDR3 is TGTGCCAGCAGTGCCAGTGGGGTGGGAGAGACCCAGTACTTC. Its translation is CASSASGVGETQYF.

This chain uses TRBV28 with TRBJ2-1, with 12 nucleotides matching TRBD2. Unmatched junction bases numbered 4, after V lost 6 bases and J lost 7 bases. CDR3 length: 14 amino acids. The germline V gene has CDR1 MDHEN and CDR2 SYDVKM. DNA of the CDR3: TGTGCCAGCAGCAGACTAGCGGGAGTGAATGAGCAGTTCTTC. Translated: CASSRLAGVNEQFF.